This T cell receptor beta chain is from a study of regulatory T cells in long-lasting Graves disease. For the study at large: Less than 3 months of antithyroid drugs had been taken by newly diagnosed Graves' patients. Study-wide results and caveats: Only peripheral blood was studied, not thyroid tissue. Since the sample size was small, accuracy may have been reduced.

The V gene's germline CDR1 is KGHDR and CDR2 SFDVKD. The CDR3 loop spans 16 amino acids. With V trimmed by 5 bases and J by 2 bases, 8 bases remained unmatched. Arm-PCR of CDR3 regions and iRepertoire HTBI primers were the basis on which TCR beta libraries were built. TCRdb itself ran the multiplex PCR reads through MiXCR, one entry per CDR3 protein. The data contain over 450,000 distinct CDR3 sequences, around 12% of them singletons. This clonotype occurred many times. Its antigen is not identified. Time point given: newly diagnosed GD, antithyroid drugs for less than 3 months. The authors made the TCR library using RNA they extracted from PBMCs. In this cohort, patients came from an endocrinology department located in Xi'an, China. These data are also associated with another study on T cells in Graves' hyperthyroidism and ophthalmopathy.

The V gene is TRBV24-1, the J gene TRBJ2-5; 9 nucleotides line up with TRBD2. This clonotype originated in a woman under 40 with Graves disease. The sample consisted of peripheral blood mononuclear cells (PBMCs), taken at new diagnosis, from a patient treated with antithyroid drugs. CDR3 amino acids: CATSGAGGPDQETQYF. CDR3 bases: TGTGCCACCAGTGGTGCGGGAGGGCCGGATCAAGAGACCCAGTACTTC.